These 6 T cell receptor beta chains originate from one sample sequenced in a study of cytomegalovirus exposure and HLA in healthy donors. Primers: 60 Vbeta forward and 13 Jbeta reverse. Sequencing used immunoSEQ multiplex PCR; TCRdb keeps in-frame clones, though not all of them. This sample has a few hundred thousand clones, with roughly 80% found just once. The source material was PBMCs. The receptors derive from a girl aged 2 to 9 in good health and CMV-seronegative.

The chain combines TRBV9 with TRBJ2-5; 8 bases are a match to TRBD2. The V segment lost 0 bases and the J segment 7 bases; nucleotides outside the gene matches: 11. The CDR3 loop spans 16 amino acids. Germline V CDR1 and CDR2: SGDLS, YYNGEE. The CDR3 DNA reads TGTGCCAGCAGCGTAGAAGCGGGAGCCGGGGAGGTGACCCAGTACTTC. This gives the protein CASSVEAGAGEVTQYF.

The chain links TRBV28 to TRBJ1-1, with TRBD1 matching 8 bases. Germline trimming cut 0 bases from V and 1 base from J; bases unmatched to any gene: 4. CDR1 and CDR2 from the germline V gene are MDHEN and SYDVKM. The CDR3 has 16 residues. The CDR3 coding sequence is TGTGCCAGCAGTTTATGGGCAGGGGGCGCGAACACTGAAGCTTTCTTT. The encoded protein is CASSLWAGGANTEAFF.

V is TRBV7-3 and J is TRBJ2-3, with TRBD1 as a possible D gene (6 bases). Deletions cut 4 bases from V and 2 bases from J, with 16 bases between. The CDR3 has 16 residues. Germline-derived CDR1 and CDR2 are SGHTA and FQGTGA. The CDR3 DNA reads as TGTGCCAGCAGCTCCAGACAGGATAGGAACACAGATACGCAGTATTTT. Amino acids: CASSSRQDRNTDTQYF.

CDR3 sequence: CASSPRAEQFF. The DNA for the CDR3 is TGTGCCAGCAGCCCCAGGGCTGAGCAGTTCTTC. V and J are TRBV28 and TRBJ2-1; D possibly corresponds to TRBD1 (5 bases). The germline CDR1 and CDR2 sequences are MDHEN and SYDVKM. The ends were cut back, 6 bases at V and 9 bases at J, with 9 bases in the middle. The CDR3 covers 11 residues.

The chain uses TRBV27 and TRBJ2-3; no clear D gene. The CDR3 is 14 amino acids. Germline V CDR1 and CDR2: MNHEY, SMNVEV (reference sequence). Trimming took off 9 bases at V and 0 bases at J, with 13 bases between the two ends. The CDR3 DNA reads as TGTGCCAGGATCCCGAGATCTAGCACAGATACGCAGTATTTT. Its translation: CARIPRSSTDTQYF.

This rearrangement joins TRBV5-1 to TRBJ2-3; 8 bases map to TRBD2. The CDR3 covers 14 residues. V was pared by 7 bases and J by 0 bases, with 4 bases of the junction left unmatched. From germline, CDR1 is SGHRS and CDR2 YFSETQ. The CDR3 protein is CASGERGSTDTQYF. The CDR3, as DNA: TGCGCCAGCGGGGAGCGGGGGAGCACAGATACGCAGTATTTT.